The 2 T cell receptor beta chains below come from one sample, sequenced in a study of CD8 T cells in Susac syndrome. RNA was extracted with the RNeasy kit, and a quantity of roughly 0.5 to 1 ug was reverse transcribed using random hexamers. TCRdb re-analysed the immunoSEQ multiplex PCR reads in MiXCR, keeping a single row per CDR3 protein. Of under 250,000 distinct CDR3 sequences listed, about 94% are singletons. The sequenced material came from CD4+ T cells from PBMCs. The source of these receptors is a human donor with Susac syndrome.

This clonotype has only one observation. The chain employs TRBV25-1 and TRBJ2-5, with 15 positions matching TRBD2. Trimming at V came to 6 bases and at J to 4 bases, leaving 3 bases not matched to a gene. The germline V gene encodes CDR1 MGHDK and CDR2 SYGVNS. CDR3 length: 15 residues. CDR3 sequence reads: CASSGTSGGSETQYF. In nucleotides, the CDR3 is TGTGCCAGCAGCGGGACTAGCGGGGGGTCAGAGACCCAGTACTTC.

CDR3: CASSQAAYTQYF. The DNA for the CDR3 is TGCGCCAGCAGCCAAGCAGCCTATACGCAGTATTTT. The chain carries TRBV4-3 and TRBJ2-3; D not certain. The length of the CDR3 is 12 residues. Germline CDR1 is LGHNA and CDR2 is YSLEER. Deletions cut 1 base from V and 7 bases from J, with 6 bases between.